Following are 27 T cell receptor beta chains from one sample sequenced in a study of cytomegalovirus exposure and HLA in healthy donors. The PCR was carried out with 60 Vbeta primers and 13 Jbeta primers. Assay used: immunoSEQ multiplex PCR; TCRdb lists only in-frame clones, some missing. The sample carries just over 200,000 clones, roughly 80% recorded once. Sequenced sample: PBMCs. The receptor set was obtained from a middle-aged man in good health and CMV-seronegative.

The rearrangement joins TRBV9 to TRBJ2-7; a weak D match, TRBD2 (7 bases). Germline values: CDR1 SGDLS, CDR2 YYNGEE. V was pared by 4 bases and J by 6 bases, with 20 bases between. The CDR3 length is 15 residues. DNA for the CDR3: TGTGCCAGCAGCAAAACAAGGGGGGGCCAGGGCGAGCAGTACTTC. Protein: CASSKTRGGQGEQYF.

The chain has TRBV28 and TRBJ2-7; the D gene is possibly TRBD2 (5 bases). The CDR3 has 15 residues. Between the trimmed V and J ends, which lost 7 bases and 0 bases, there was a span of 16 bases. The V gene's germline CDR1 is MDHEN and CDR2 SYDVKM. CDR3 in amino acids: CASNPLGESSYEQYF. The CDR3 nucleotides are TGTGCCAGCAATCCCCTCGGGGAGAGCTCCTACGAGCAGTACTTC.

This clone was counted a few times. The chain uses TRBV14 and TRBJ2-7, with TRBD2 matching 7 bases. Germline CDR1 and CDR2: SGHDN and FVKESK. V lost 4 bases and J lost 6; bases outside the gene matches: 6. This CDR3 has 13 amino acids. CDR3 protein: CASSPRRGVEQYF. The CDR3, as DNA: TGTGCCAGCAGCCCCCGACGGGGGGTCGAGCAGTACTTC.

This rearrangement joins TRBV6-4 to TRBJ2-3; a weak D match, TRBD1 (5 bases). Looked up from germline, CDR1 is MRHNA and CDR2 is SNTAGT. CDR3 length equals 15 residues. Trimming cost V 2 bases and J 6 bases, with 15 bases left between them. The CDR3 reads CASSDQPGKGDTQYF. The CDR3 DNA is TGTGCCAGCAGTGACCAGCCAGGCAAGGGGGATACGCAGTATTTT.

The chain couples TRBV27 to TRBJ2-3; D might be TRBD2 (6 bases). Germline assignment: CDR1 MNHEY and CDR2 SMNVEV (reference sequence). Between the trimmed V and J ends, which lost 2 bases and 4 bases, there was a span of 10 bases. The CDR3 is 14 residues long. Written as DNA, the CDR3 is TGTGCCAGCAGTTTAACACGACTAGCAGATACGCAGTATTTT. Amino acid sequence: CASSLTRLADTQYF.

The gene calls are TRBV18 and TRBJ2-1; D remains unclear. CDR3 size: 12 residues. V lost 3 bases and J 4 bases, leaving 4 bases between the germline ends. CDR1 is KGHSH, CDR2 LQKENI, per germline. The CDR3 nucleotides are TGTGCCAGCTCACCCTTTTACAATGAGCAGTTCTTC. Translated, it gives CASSPFYNEQFF.

The chain joins TRBV19 to TRBJ2-5; D is ambiguous. The CDR3 contains 15 residues. Germline V gives CDR1 LNHDA, CDR2 SQIVND (reference sequence). The germline V and J ends were trimmed by 3 bases and 1 base, with 12 bases remaining between them. CDR3 loop: CASSMLLSPQETQYF. Here the CDR3 DNA reads TGTGCCAGTAGTATGTTGCTTAGCCCCCAAGAGACCCAGTACTTC.

The chain employs TRBV7-9 and TRBJ2-7; D might be TRBD2 (5 bases). Trimming cost V 5 bases and J 6 bases, with 20 bases left between them. CDR3 length: 15 amino acids. CDR1 is SEHNR, CDR2 FQNEAQ, per germline (reference sequence). The CDR3 DNA reads as TGTGCCAGCAGCCCTTCCCGAGGGCTTCCAGCCGAGCAGTACTTC. Its translation is CASSPSRGLPAEQYF.

The chain combines TRBV7-6 with TRBJ2-1; TRBD2 matches at 9 bases. Germline V gene data show CDR1 as SGHVS and CDR2 as FNYEAQ. The CDR3 contains 17 residues. V trimming: 2 bases; J trimming: 0 bases; junction bases outside the gene matches: 5. The CDR3 spells CASSLSPSGVSYNEQFF. The CDR3, as DNA: TGTGCCAGCAGCTTATCGCCTAGCGGGGTCTCCTACAATGAGCAGTTCTTC. Combining the CDR3 with reference TRBV7-6 and TRBJ2-1 gives the whole variable domain GAGVSQSPRYKVTKRGQDVALRCDPISGHVSLYWYRQALGQGPEFLTYFNYEAQQDKSGLPNDRFSAERPEGSISTLTIQRTEQRDSAMYRCASSLSPSGVSYNEQFFGPGTRLTVL.

The chain recombines TRBV27 with TRBJ1-5, with D possibly matching TRBD1 (6 bases). This CDR3 has 14 residues. From germline, CDR1 is MNHEY and CDR2 SMNVEV (reference sequence). V lost 3 bases and J lost 7, with 13 bases in between. The CDR3 is CASSFGGAYQPQHF. CDR3 bases: TGTGCCAGCAGTTTCGGGGGGGCATACCAGCCCCAGCATTTT.

The V and J genes are TRBV10-3 and TRBJ2-1; TRBD2 might be the D (5 bases). Deletions cut 6 bases from V and 10 bases from J, with 25 bases between. Germline-derived CDR1 and CDR2 are ENHRY and SYGVKD. The CDR3 is 16 residues long. In DNA, the CDR3 is TGTGCCATCAGCTCGACTATCATGACGTCCGAAAGAGAGCAGTTCTTC. Its translation is CAISSTIMTSEREQFF.

This clone was detected once. The CDR3 nucleotides read TGCGCCAGCAGCTTGGGGGCTGGGAGGGAAGAGACCCAGTACTTC. Translated, it gives CASSLGAGREETQYF. V is TRBV5-1 and J is TRBJ2-5; 7 bases match TRBD2. The germline CDR1 and CDR2 sequences are SGHRS and YFSETQ. This CDR3 is built from 15 residues. The J segment lost 3 bases and the V segment lost 0 bases, leaving 5 bases of the junction unmatched.

Notes on this clone: Germline and junction disagree at one end, which may indicate a read error. The chain uses TRBV7-7 and TRBJ1-1, with a tentative D call TRBD1 (6 bases). The CDR3 contains 16 residues. Germline V gene lookup returns CDR1 SSHAT and CDR2 FNYEAQ (reference sequence). This CDR3 reads CASSLVGGREGTEAFF. For the CDR3, the DNA is TGTGCTAGCAGCTTAGTGGGGGGCAGGGAGGGAACTGAAGCTTTCTTT.

This clone was picked up one time. V gene TRBV29-1 combines with J gene TRBJ1-4, with 8 positions matching TRBD1. Germline CDR1 is SQVTM and CDR2 is ANQGSEA. Trimming took 6 bases from V and 4 from J; bases not matched to a gene: 4. There are 13 residues in the CDR3. The CDR3 sequence is CSVNRGFNEKLFF. In nucleotides, the CDR3 is TGCAGCGTCAACAGGGGGTTTAATGAAAAACTGTTTTTT.

This clone was seen a few times. The chain is built from TRBV19 and TRBJ2-2; 9 bases are a match to TRBD2. The CDR3 spans 18 residues. Germline CDR1 and CDR2: LNHDA and SQIVND (reference sequence). Losses at the gene ends were 6 bases for V and 2 bases for J; bases not matched to a gene: 13. In DNA form, the CDR3 reads TGTGCCAGTAGAGCAGGGCCCAGACTAGCGGAAAACACCGGGGAGCTGTTTTTT. Translating gives CASRAGPRLAENTGELFF.

This clone was recorded only once. The rearrangement links TRBV27 to TRBJ1-2; maybe TRBD1 (5 bases). Trimming pared 3 bases from V and 7 bases from J, leaving 12 bases between. Germline assignment: CDR1 MNHEY and CDR2 SMNVEV (reference sequence). The CDR3 extends over 13 amino acids. The CDR3 DNA sequence: TGTGCCAGCAGTTTCTTCAGGGATCGTGGCTACACCTTC. This sequence encodes CASSFFRDRGYTF.

This clone was detected a few times. V usage is TRBV28 and J usage is TRBJ2-5; possible D gene TRBD1, 6 bases. Trimming cost V 5 bases and J 5 bases, with 21 bases left between them. Germline values: CDR1 MDHEN, CDR2 SYDVKM. This CDR3 contains 16 residues. The CDR3 coding sequence is TGTGCCAGCAGTCTCTCGGAAAGGGGGAGCGACGAGACCCAGTACTTC. It translates to CASSLSERGSDETQYF. Full variable domain (outside the CDR3, taken from reference TRBV28 and TRBJ2-5): DVKVTQSSRYLVKRTGEKVFLECVQDMDHENMFWYRQDPGLGLRLIYFSYDVKMKEKGDIPEGYSVSREKKERFSLILESASTNQTSMYLCASSLSERGSDETQYFGPGTRLLVL.

As DNA, the CDR3 is TGTGCCAGCTCCTTAGCGGGGCCAAGCTCCTACGAGCAGTACTTC. This translates into CASSLAGPSSYEQYF. The gene calls are TRBV25-1 and TRBJ2-7; 8 bases align to TRBD2. Germline V CDR1 and CDR2: MGHDK, SYGVNS. The V and J ends lost 8 bases and 0 bases, in that order; junction bases with no gene match: 9. The CDR3 contains 15 residues.

The chain uses TRBV19 and TRBJ2-2; possible D gene TRBD1, 6 bases. From germline, CDR1 is LNHDA and CDR2 SQIVND (reference sequence). Trimming stripped 1 base from V and 3 bases from J, with 12 bases between. The CDR3 covers 16 residues. The CDR3 nucleotides are TGTGCCAGTAGTATAGTTCCGCAGGGGTACACCGGGGAGCTGTTTTTT. This encodes CASSIVPQGYTGELFF.

The chain has TRBV5-4 and TRBJ2-2; the match to TRBD1 covers 8 bases. Germline CDR1 reads SGHNT; CDR2 reads YYREEE (reference sequence). V shed 5 bases, J shed 4 bases, and the junction held 7 bases outside the gene matches. CDR3 length: 15 amino acids. This CDR3 is CASRPGGSVTGELFF. CDR3 DNA: TGTGCCAGCAGACCAGGGGGCTCGGTCACCGGGGAGCTGTTTTTT. Looking up the rest from reference TRBV5-4 and TRBJ2-2 gives the full variable domain: ETGVTQSPTHLIKTRGQQVTLRCSSQSGHNTVSWYQQALGQGPQFIFQYYREEENGRGNFPPRFSGLQFPNYSSELNVNALELDDSALYLCASRPGGSVTGELFFGEGSRLTVL.

V is TRBV5-1 and J is TRBJ2-5; TRBD2 might be the D (5 bases). The germline V gene encodes CDR1 SGHRS and CDR2 YFSETQ. V dropped 5 bases and J dropped 7 bases, with 12 bases sitting between them. CDR3 length: 12 residues. The CDR3 DNA reads TGCGCCAGCAGGGCAGACGGGGTGACCCAGTACTTC. Amino acid sequence: CASRADGVTQYF.

The gene calls are TRBV5-1 and TRBJ1-1; 8 positions agree with TRBD1. Germline V gene lookup returns CDR1 SGHRS and CDR2 YFSETQ. J was trimmed by 3 bases and V by 4 bases; bases with no gene match: 8. The CDR3 covers 15 residues. The CDR3 spells CASSLRQGSDTEAFF. Here the CDR3 DNA reads TGCGCCAGCAGCCTAAGACAGGGGTCGGACACTGAAGCTTTCTTT.

The chain recombines TRBV6-1 with TRBJ2-5, with D hard to call. V was trimmed by 7 bases and J by 5 bases, leaving 8 bases between them. Germline-derived CDR1 and CDR2 are MNHNS and SASEGT. This CDR3 spans 11 amino acids. In nucleotides, the CDR3 is TGTGCCAGCAAAACCAGGGAGACCCAGTACTTC. Protein product: CASKTRETQYF.

This clone came up a few times. This chain connects TRBV19 to TRBJ1-2; D ambiguous. Per the germline V gene, CDR1 is LNHDA and CDR2 is SQIVND (reference sequence). V was shortened by 4 bases and J by 0 bases, with 12 bases between the two germline ends. The CDR3 covers 15 residues. Here the CDR3 reads CASSTPGGSNYGYTF. The CDR3 nucleotides read TGTGCCAGTAGTACACCGGGAGGATCTAACTATGGCTACACCTTC.

This chain joins TRBV27 and TRBJ2-1, with 7 bases matching TRBD1. Trimming removed 6 bases from V and 7 bases from J; junction bases left unmatched: 6. The CDR3 spans 13 residues. Germline V gene data show CDR1 as MNHEY and CDR2 as SMNVEV (reference sequence). CDR3 nucleotides: TGTGCCAGCAGATTTGACAGGGCGAATGAGCAGTTCTTC. Translation: CASRFDRANEQFF.

The rearrangement links TRBV2 to TRBJ2-3, with 10 bases fitting TRBD2. This CDR3 has 14 amino acids. Germline V gene lookup returns CDR1 SNHLY and CDR2 FYNNEI. V shed 7 bases and J 6 bases; nucleotides not matched to a gene: 7. The CDR3 sequence is CASIAPSGSDTQYF. In nucleotides, the CDR3 is TGTGCCAGCATCGCGCCTAGCGGGAGTGATACGCAGTATTTT.

This clone was seen a single time. The J gene is TRBJ1-1, the V gene TRBV2, with TRBD1 matching 7 bases. There are 15 residues in the CDR3. From germline, CDR1 is SNHLY and CDR2 FYNNEI. V lost 7 bases, J lost 1 base, and 9 bases stayed unmatched. The CDR3 DNA follows: TGTGCCAGCACCCGGGAGGGACAGCCGAACACTGAAGCTTTCTTT. Protein product: CASTREGQPNTEAFF.